This TCR beta chain was sequenced during a study of OX40 agonist ivuxolimab in advanced cancers. Study at large: Cancers in dose escalation were hepatocellular, melanoma, renal cell and head and neck.

This clone was seen a handful of times. The antigen remains unidentified. Sequencing used immunoSEQ multiplex PCR; TCRdb keeps in-frame clones, though not all of them. This sample carries approximately 77,000 clones, around 83% of them seen once, and the ten largest clones take under 2.5%. Study-level points and caveats: On average, CD8+ T cells showed a greater number of expanded clones than CD4+. Both blood CD4+ and CD8+ T cells showed clonal growth by week 6 at 0.1 to 3.0 mg/kg.

The germline CDR1 and CDR2 sequences are MGHRA and YSYEKL. The CDR3 has 17 amino acids. The V gene end was trimmed by 0 bases and the J gene end by 6 bases; junction bases not matched to a gene: 12. This receptor was identified in an adult with an advanced solid tumor such as melanoma, head and neck, liver or kidney cancer. The chain is built from TRBV4-1 and TRBJ2-7; TRBD2 aligns across 9 bases. The specimen was CD4+ or CD8+ T cells sorted from blood, collected in a trial of the OX40 agonist ivuxolimab. In DNA form, the CDR3 reads TGCGCCAGCAGCCAAGATAGGGGACTAGCCGGGCGCAGCGAGCAGTACTTC. Translating it yields CASSQDRGLAGRSEQYF.